Included here is one T cell receptor (beta chain) sequence, with context. The sample comes from a study of blood T cell repertoires in COVID-19. Germline V CDR1 and CDR2: SGHKS, YYEKEE (reference sequence). Trimming removed 0 bases from V and 7 bases from J, with 10 bases in between. This CDR3 comprises 14 residues. In the source study's methods: Amplified reference gene primers provided the basis for estimating nucleated cell counts. TCRdb's table, derived via immunoSEQ multiplex PCR, lists solely in-frame clones and lacks some. V, J and clone size derive from that table, while D and trimming were established from the DNA sequence. The sample lists 270,000 or so clones; 91% were seen once. Within 2 weeks of study entry, exposed participants had contacted a PCR-confirmed or clinician-diagnosed COVID-19 case.

This TCR was recovered from a man aged 35 to 55 who had been exposed to COVID-19. The rearrangement joins TRBV5-5 to TRBJ1-4; no firm D call. The specimen sequenced was PBMCs or T cells enriched from blood (not recorded which). The CDR3 loop reads CASSLVAYAEKLFF. CDR3 nucleotides: TGTGCCAGCAGCTTGGTTGCCTACGCTGAAAAACTGTTTTTT.